These 6 T cell receptor beta chains were sequenced from one sample in a study of OX40 agonist ivuxolimab in advanced cancers. Measured with immunoSEQ multiplex PCR; TCRdb has only the in-frame clones, and not every one. This table has roughly 48,000 clones, about 86% appearing once. The source was CD4+ or CD8+ T cells sorted from blood, collected in a trial of the OX40 agonist ivuxolimab. The receptors come from an adult with an advanced solid tumor such as melanoma, head and neck, liver or kidney cancer.

The V call is TRBV30, the J call TRBJ1-1; D not certain. Germline CDR1 GTSNPN, CDR2 SVGIG (reference sequence). CDR3 length: 14 residues. Trimming shortened V by 4 bases and J by 1 base, and 13 bases separated the two germline ends. The CDR3 here is CAWNLVRGNTEAFF. The CDR3 DNA reads as TGTGCCTGGAACCTTGTTCGGGGGAACACTGAAGCTTTCTTT.

This clone was detected a few times. The rearrangement uses TRBV11-2 and TRBJ2-7, with TRBD1 matching over 8 bases. The germline gives CDR1 SGHAT, CDR2 FQNNGV. V shed 5 bases and J 2 bases; nucleotides not matched to a gene: 11. The CDR3 has 16 residues. The CDR3, as DNA: TGTGCCAGCAGCGCCCGTCGGGACAGGAGGACCTACGAGCAGTACTTC. The encoded protein is CASSARRDRRTYEQYF.

This clone was found a few times. This rearrangement joins TRBV4-2 to TRBJ2-1; 9 bases map to TRBD2. Germline assignment: CDR1 LGHNA and CDR2 YNFKEQ. The V segment lost 4 bases and the J segment 1 base; nucleotides outside the gene matches: 5. This CDR3 spans 16 amino acids. The CDR3: CASSRSGGLSYNEQFF. The CDR3 region has the DNA TGTGCCAGCAGCCGTAGCGGGGGCCTTTCCTACAATGAGCAGTTCTTC.

The J gene is TRBJ2-7, the V gene TRBV5-4; 8 bases fit TRBD2. The ends lost 4 bases at V and 5 bases at J; junction bases unmatched: 23. Germline CDR1 reads SGHNT; CDR2 reads YYREEE (reference sequence). The CDR3 loop spans 19 amino acids. This chain's CDR3 is CASSLQRLAGSPFPHEQYF. The CDR3 DNA reads TGTGCCAGCAGCCTCCAAAGGTTAGCGGGGTCTCCATTCCCCCACGAGCAGTACTTC.

V usage is TRBV5-1 and J usage is TRBJ2-1; TRBD2 aligns across 12 bases. Per germline, CDR1 SGHRS and CDR2 YFSETQ. The trim removed 1 base at V and 8 bases at J, leaving 7 bases unmatched. CDR3 length equals 16 residues. The CDR3 nucleotides read TGCGCCAGCAGCTTGCATCTAGCGGGGGGGCCTGATGAGCAGTTCTTC. Protein sequence: CASSLHLAGGPDEQFF.

This clone was counted only a few times. The V call is TRBV18, the J call TRBJ1-1, with D hard to call. Looked up from germline, CDR1 is KGHSH and CDR2 is LQKENI. This CDR3 region has 14 residues. Trimming cost V 0 bases and J 6 bases, with 11 bases left between them. CDR3: CASSPPGGVPEAFF. DNA of the CDR3: TGTGCCAGCTCACCACCCGGTGGGGTCCCTGAAGCTTTCTTT.